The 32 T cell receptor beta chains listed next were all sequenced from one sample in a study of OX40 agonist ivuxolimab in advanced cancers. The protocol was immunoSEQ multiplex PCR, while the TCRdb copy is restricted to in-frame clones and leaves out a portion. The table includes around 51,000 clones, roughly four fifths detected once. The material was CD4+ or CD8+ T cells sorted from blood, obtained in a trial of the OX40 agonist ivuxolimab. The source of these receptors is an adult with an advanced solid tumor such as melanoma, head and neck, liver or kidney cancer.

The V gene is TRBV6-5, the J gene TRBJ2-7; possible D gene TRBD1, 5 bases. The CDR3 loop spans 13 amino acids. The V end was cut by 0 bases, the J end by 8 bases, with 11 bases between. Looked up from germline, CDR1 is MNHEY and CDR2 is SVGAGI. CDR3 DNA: TGTGCCAGCAGTTACTCGAGACAGCTCCAGCAGTACTTC. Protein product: CASSYSRQLQQYF.

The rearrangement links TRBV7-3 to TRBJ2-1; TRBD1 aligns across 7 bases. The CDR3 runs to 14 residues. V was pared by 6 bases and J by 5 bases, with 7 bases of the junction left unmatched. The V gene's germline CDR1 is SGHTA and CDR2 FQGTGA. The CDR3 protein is CASSLSGTDNEQFF. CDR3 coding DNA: TGTGCCAGCAGTCTTTCCGGGACAGACAATGAGCAGTTCTTC.

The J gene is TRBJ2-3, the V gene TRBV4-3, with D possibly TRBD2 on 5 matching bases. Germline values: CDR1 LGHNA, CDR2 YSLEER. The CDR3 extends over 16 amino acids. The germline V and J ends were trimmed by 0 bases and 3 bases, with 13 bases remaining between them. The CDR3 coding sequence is TGCGCCAGCAGCCAAGATCAGCGGCGAGGGACAGATACGCAGTATTTT. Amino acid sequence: CASSQDQRRGTDTQYF.

CDR3 DNA: TGTGCCAGCAGCCAGAGTGGGGAGACCTATGGCTACACCTTC. Protein: CASSQSGETYGYTF. J is TRBJ1-2 and V is TRBV6-6; D is undetermined. The germline V gene has CDR1 MNHNY and CDR2 SVGAGI (reference sequence). The CDR3 has 14 amino acids. V lost 6 bases and J 4 bases, leaving 15 bases between the germline ends.

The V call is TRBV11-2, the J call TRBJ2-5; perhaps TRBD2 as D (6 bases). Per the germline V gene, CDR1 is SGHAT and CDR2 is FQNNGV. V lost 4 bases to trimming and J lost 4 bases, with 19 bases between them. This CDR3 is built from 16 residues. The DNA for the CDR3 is TGTGCCAGCAGCTCCACGGGACTCCCGAAGGGAGAGACCCAGTACTTC. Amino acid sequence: CASSSTGLPKGETQYF.

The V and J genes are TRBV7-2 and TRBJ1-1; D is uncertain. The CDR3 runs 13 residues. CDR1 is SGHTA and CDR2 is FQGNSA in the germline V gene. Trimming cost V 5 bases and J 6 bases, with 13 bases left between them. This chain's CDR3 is CASSVNQRAEAFF. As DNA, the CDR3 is TGTGCCAGCAGCGTAAACCAGAGGGCTGAAGCTTTCTTT.

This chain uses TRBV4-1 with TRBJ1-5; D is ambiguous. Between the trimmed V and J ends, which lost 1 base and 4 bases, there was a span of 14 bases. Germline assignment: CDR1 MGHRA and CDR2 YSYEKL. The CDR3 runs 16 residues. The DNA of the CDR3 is TGCGCCAGCAGCCAAGTGGTGGGAGTTGGTAATCAGCCCCAGCATTTT. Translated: CASSQVVGVGNQPQHF.

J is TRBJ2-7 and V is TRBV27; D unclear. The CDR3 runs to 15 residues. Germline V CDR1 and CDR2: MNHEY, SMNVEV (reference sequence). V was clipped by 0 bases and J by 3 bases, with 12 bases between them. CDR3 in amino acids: CASSLSPSSYYEQYF. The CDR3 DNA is TGTGCCAGCAGTTTATCTCCATCGTCCTACTACGAGCAGTACTTC.

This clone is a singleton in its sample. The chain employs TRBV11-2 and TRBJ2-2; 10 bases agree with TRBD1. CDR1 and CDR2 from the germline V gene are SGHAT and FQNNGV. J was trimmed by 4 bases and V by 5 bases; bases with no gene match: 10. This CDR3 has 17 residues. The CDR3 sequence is CASSPRPGTGATGELFF. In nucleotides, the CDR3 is TGTGCCAGCAGCCCCCGACCCGGGACAGGGGCCACCGGGGAGCTGTTTTTT.

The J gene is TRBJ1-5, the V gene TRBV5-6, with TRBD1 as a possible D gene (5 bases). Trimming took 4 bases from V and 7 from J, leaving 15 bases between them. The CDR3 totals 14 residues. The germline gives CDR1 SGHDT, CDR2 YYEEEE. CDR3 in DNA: TGTGCCAGCAGCCAGCAGGGACTTGGCCAGCCCCAGCATTTT. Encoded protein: CASSQQGLGQPQHF.

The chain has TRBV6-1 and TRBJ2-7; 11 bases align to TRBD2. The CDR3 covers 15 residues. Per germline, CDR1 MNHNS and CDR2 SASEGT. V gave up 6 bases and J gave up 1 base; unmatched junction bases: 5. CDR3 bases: TGTGCCAGCAGCTCTAGCGGGGGGAGGTCCTACGAGCAGTACTTC. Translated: CASSSSGGRSYEQYF.

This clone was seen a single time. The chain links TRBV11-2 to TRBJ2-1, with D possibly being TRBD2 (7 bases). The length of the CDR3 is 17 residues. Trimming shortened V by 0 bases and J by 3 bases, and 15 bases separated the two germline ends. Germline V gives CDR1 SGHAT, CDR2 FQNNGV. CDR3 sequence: CASSLDRGGRLYNEQFF. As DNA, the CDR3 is TGTGCCAGCAGCTTAGATAGGGGGGGCCGACTCTACAATGAGCAGTTCTTC.

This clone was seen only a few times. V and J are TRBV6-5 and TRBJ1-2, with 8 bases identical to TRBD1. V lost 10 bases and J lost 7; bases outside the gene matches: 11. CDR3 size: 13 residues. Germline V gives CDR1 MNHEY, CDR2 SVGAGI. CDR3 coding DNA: TGTGCCACCCACAGGGCAGGGGGCGGTGGCTACACCTTC. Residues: CATHRAGGGGYTF.

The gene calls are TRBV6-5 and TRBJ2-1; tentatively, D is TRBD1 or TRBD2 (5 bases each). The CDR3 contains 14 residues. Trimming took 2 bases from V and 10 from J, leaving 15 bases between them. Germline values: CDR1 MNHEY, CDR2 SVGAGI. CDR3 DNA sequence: TGTGCCAGCAGTTACGGGACCCCACCTGTGGAGCAGTTCTTC. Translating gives CASSYGTPPVEQFF.

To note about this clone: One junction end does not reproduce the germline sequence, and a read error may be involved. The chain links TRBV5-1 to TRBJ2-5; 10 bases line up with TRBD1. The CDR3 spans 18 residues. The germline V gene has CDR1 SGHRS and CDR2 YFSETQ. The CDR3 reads CASRSRVTGQGNEEAQYF. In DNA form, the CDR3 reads TGCGCCAGCAGATCTAGAGTGACGGGACAGGGGAATGAAGAGGCCCAGTACTTC.

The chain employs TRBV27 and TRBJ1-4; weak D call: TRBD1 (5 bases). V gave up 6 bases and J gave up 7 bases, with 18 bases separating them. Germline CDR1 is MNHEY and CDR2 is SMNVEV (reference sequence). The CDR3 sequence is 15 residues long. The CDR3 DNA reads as TGTGCCAGCAGAGGGGAGGGCGGGAAGGGTGAAAAACTGTTTTTT. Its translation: CASRGEGGKGEKLFF.

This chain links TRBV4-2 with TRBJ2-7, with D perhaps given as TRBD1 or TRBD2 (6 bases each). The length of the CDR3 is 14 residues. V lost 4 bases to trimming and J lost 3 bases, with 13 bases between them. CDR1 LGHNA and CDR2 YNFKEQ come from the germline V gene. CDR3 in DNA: TGTGCCAGCAGCCCCCTGGGGGGCGGCTACGAGCAGTACTTC. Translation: CASSPLGGGYEQYF.

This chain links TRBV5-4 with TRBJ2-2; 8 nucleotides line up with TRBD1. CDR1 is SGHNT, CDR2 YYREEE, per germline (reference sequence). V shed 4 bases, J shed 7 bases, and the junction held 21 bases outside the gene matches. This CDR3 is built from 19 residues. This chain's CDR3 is CASSNKRATGGLWIGELFF. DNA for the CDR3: TGTGCCAGCAGCAATAAACGGGCCACAGGGGGACTTTGGATCGGGGAGCTGTTTTTT.

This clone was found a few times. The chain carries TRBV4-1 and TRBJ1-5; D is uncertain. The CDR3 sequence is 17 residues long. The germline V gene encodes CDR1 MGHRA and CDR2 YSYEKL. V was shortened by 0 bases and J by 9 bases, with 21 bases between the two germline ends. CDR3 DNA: TGCGCCAGCAGCCAAGATCCCAGAGTCCAGAGCTTTGGGCCCCAGCATTTT. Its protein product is CASSQDPRVQSFGPQHF.

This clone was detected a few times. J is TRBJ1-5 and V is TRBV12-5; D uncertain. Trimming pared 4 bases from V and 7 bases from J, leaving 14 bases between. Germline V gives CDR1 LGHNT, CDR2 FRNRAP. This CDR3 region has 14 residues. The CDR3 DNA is TGTGCTAGTGGTTCCCCTCCCGCAGAACAGCCCCAGCATTTT. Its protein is CASGSPPAEQPQHF.

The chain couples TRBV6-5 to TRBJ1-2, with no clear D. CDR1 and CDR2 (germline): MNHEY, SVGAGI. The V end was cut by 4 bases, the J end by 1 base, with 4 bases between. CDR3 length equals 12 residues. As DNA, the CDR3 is TGTGCCAGCAGTTTTAGTAACTATGGCTACACCTTC. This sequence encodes CASSFSNYGYTF.

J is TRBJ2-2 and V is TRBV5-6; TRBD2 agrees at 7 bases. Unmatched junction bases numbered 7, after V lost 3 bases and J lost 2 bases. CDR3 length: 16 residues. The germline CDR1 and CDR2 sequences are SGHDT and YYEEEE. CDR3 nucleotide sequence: TGTGCCAGCAGCTCGTGGGAGGGCCGTAACACCGGGGAGCTGTTTTTT. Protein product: CASSSWEGRNTGELFF. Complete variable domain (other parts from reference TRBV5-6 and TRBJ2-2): DAGVTQSPTHLIKTRGQQVTLRCSPKSGHDTVSWYQQALGQGPQFIFQYYEEEERQRGNFPDRFSGHQFPNYSSELNVNALLLGDSALYLCASSSWEGRNTGELFFGEGSRLTVL.

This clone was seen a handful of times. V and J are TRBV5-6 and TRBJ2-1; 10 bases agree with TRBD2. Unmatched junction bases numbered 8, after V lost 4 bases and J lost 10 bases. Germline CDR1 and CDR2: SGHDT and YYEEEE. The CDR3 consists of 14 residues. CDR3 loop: CASSLIAGGGEQFF. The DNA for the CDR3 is TGTGCCAGCAGCCTGATAGCGGGGGGCGGCGAGCAGTTCTTC.

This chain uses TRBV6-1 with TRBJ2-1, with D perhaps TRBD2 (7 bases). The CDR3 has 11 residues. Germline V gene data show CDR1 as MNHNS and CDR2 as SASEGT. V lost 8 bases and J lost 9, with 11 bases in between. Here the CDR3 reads CASGRGFEQFF. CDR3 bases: TGTGCCAGCGGGAGGGGGTTTGAGCAGTTCTTC.

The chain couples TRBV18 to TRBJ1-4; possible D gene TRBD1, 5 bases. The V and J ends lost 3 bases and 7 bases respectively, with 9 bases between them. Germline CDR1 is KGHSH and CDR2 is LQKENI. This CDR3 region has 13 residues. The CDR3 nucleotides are TGTGCCAGCTCACCGGGGCCCAGTGAAAAACTGTTTTTT. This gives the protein CASSPGPSEKLFF.

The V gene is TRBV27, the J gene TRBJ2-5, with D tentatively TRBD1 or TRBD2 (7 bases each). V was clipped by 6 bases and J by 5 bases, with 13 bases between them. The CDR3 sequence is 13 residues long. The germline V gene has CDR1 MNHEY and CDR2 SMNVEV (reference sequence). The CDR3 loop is CASRTQGGETQYF. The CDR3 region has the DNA TGTGCCAGCAGAACTCAGGGGGGGGAGACCCAGTACTTC.

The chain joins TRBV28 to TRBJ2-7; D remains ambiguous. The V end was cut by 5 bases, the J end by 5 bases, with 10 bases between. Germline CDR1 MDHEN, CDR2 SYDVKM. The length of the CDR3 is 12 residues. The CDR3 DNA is TGTGCCAGCAGTACCATGCGCGACGAGCAGTACTTC. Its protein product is CASSTMRDEQYF.

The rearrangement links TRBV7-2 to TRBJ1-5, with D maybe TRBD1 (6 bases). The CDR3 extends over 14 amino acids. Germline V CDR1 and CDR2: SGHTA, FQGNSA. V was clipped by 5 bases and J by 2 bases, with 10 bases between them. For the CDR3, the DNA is TGTGCCAGCAGCCCGGACAGTGGCAATCAGCCCCAGCATTTT. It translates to CASSPDSGNQPQHF.

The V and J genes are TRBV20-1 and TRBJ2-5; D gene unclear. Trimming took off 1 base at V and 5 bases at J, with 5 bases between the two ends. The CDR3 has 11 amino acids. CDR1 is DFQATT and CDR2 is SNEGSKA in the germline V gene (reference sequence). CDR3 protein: CSARVLETQYF. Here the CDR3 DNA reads TGCAGTGCTAGAGTGCTTGAGACCCAGTACTTC.

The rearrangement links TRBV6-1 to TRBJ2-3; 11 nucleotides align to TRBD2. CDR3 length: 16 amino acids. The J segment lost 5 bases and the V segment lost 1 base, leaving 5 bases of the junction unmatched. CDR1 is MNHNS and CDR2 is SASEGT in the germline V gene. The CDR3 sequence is CASSEVAGGRGDTQYF. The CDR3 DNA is TGTGCCAGCAGTGAAGTAGCGGGGGGGCGAGGAGATACGCAGTATTTT.

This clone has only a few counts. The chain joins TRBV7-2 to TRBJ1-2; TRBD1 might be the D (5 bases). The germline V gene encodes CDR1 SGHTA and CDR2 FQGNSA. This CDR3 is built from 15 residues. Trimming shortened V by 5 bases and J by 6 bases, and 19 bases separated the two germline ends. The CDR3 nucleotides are TGTGCCAGCAGCCGGGGGGACTCCACTTTGAATGGCTACACCTTC. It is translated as CASSRGDSTLNGYTF.

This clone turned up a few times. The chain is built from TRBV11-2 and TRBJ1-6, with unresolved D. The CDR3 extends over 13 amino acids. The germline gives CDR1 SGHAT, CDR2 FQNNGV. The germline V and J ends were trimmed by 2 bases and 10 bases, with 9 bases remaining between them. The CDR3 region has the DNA TGTGCCAGCAGCTTAAAGGGAAGCTCACCCCTCCACTTT. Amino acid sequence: CASSLKGSSPLHF.